This record concerns one T cell receptor beta chain sequence. In the original analysis: Researchers report that nucleated cell counts were estimated from reference gene primer amplification. The assay was immunoSEQ multiplex PCR, and TCRdb's table has in-frame clones only and misses some. That table furnishes V, J and clone size, whereas the DNA furnished D and trimming. Of about 230,000 clones listed, less than 90% are singletons. The record originates from a study of blood T cell repertoires in COVID-19. Study as a whole: PBMCs, B-cell-depleted T cells, or T cells provided the cDNA or gDNA that made up the material.

V lost 0 bases, J lost 5 bases, and 13 bases lay in between. Germline values: CDR1 SQVTM, CDR2 ANQGSEA. This CDR3 contains 14 residues. This sequence originates from a woman in her seventies with active or convalescent COVID-19. This rearrangement joins TRBV29-1 to TRBJ2-5; maybe TRBD1 (6 bases). The sequenced material came from peripheral blood. The CDR3 loop is CSVEERTAGETQYF. The DNA for the CDR3 is TGCAGCGTTGAAGAAAGGACAGCAGGCGAGACCCAGTACTTC.